This T cell receptor (beta chain) was sequenced in a study of pediatric ulcerative colitis. The CDR3 loop spans 17 amino acids. The trim removed 0 bases at V and 3 bases at J, leaving 5 bases unmatched. The germline V gene encodes CDR1 LGHNA and CDR2 YSLEER. Produced via immunoSEQ multiplex PCR; TCRdb's table is partial and in-frame only. The profile shows 55,000 to 70,000 clones, 85% to 90% of them singletons. This chain connects TRBV4-3 to TRBJ2-2, with 9 positions matching TRBD2. The specimen was blood. The clonotype was recovered from a boy under 18 who was a control in a study of pediatric ulcerative colitis. Written as DNA, the CDR3 is TGCGCCAGCAGCCAAGACCCGCGGGGGGGTGACACCGGGGAGCTGTTTTTT. Protein sequence: CASSQDPRGGDTGELFF.